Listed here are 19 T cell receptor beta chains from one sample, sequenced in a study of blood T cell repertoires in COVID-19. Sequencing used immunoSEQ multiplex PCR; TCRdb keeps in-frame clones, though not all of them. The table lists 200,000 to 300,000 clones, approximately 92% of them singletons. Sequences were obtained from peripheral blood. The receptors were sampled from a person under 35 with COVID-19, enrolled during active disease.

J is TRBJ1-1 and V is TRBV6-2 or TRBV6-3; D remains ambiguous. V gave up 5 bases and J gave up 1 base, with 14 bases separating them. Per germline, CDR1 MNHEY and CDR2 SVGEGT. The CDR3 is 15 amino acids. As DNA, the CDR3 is TGTGCCAGCAGTCTTAGAGACAACGCGAACACTGAAGCTTTCTTT. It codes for CASSLRDNANTEAFF.

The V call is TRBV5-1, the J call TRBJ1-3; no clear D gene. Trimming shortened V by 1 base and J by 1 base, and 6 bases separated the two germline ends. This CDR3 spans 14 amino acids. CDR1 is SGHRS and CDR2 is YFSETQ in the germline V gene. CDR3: CASSLSGSGNTIYF. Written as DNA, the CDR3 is TGCGCCAGCAGCTTGTCCGGGTCTGGAAACACCATATATTTT.

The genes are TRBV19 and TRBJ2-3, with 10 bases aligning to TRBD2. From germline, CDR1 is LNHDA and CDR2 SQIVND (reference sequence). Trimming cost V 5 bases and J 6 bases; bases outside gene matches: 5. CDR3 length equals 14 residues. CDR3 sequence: CASSPSGGPDTQYF. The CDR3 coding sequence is TGTGCCAGTAGTCCTAGCGGGGGTCCCGATACGCAGTATTTT. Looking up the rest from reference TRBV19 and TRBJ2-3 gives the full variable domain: DGGITQSPKYLFRKEGQNVTLSCEQNLNHDAMYWYRQDPGQGLRLIYYSQIVNDFQKGDIAEGYSVSREKKESFPLTVTSAQKNPTAFYLCASSPSGGPDTQYFGPGTRLTVL.

CDR3 sequence: CASTATGSTDTQYF. The DNA for the CDR3 is TGTGCCAGCACTGCGACAGGGAGCACAGATACGCAGTATTTT. The chain combines TRBV5-4 with TRBJ2-3; 7 bases match TRBD1. Germline V gene data show CDR1 as SGHNT and CDR2 as YYREEE (reference sequence). This CDR3 comprises 14 residues. V lost 6 bases and J lost 0; bases outside the gene matches: 4.

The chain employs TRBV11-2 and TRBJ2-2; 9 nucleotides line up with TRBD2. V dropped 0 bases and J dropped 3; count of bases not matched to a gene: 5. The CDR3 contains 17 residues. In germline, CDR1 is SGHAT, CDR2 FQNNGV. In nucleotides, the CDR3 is TGTGCCAGCAGCTTAGATCTAGCGGGATGGGACACCGGGGAGCTGTTTTTT. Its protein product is CASSLDLAGWDTGELFF.

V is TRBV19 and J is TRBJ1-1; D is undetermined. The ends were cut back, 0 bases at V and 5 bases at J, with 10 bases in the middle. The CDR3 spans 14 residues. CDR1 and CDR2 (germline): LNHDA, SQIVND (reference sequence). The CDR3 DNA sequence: TGTGCCAGTAGTATAGACCGCCGGGGAACTGAAGCTTTCTTT. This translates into CASSIDRRGTEAFF.

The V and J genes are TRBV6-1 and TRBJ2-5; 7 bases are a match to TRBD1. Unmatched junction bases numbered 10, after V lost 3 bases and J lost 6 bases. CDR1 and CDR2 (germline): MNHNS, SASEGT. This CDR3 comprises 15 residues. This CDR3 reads CASSEAFEGAKTQYF. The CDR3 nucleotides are TGTGCCAGCAGTGAGGCTTTTGAGGGGGCCAAGACCCAGTACTTC.

CDR3 sequence (DNA): TGTGCCAGCAGCCAAGATTATGGGGCAGGGCTGATGTTGTATGGCTACACCTTC. Translated, it gives CASSQDYGAGLMLYGYTF. The rearrangement joins TRBV14 to TRBJ1-2; D possibly corresponds to TRBD1 (5 bases). There are 18 residues in the CDR3. In germline, CDR1 is SGHDN, CDR2 FVKESK. V dropped 0 bases and J dropped 5 bases, with 22 bases sitting between them.

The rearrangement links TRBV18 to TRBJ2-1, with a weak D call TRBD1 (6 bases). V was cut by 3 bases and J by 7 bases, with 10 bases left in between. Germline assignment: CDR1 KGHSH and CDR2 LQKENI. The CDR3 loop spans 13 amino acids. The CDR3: CASSPQQGNEQFF. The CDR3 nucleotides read TGTGCCAGCTCACCGCAACAGGGTAATGAGCAGTTCTTC.

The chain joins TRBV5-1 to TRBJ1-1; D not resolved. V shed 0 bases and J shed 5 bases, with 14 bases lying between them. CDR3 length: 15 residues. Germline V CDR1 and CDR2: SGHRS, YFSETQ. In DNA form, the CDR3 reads TGCGCCAGCAGCTTGGGGGGAGTAGGGTCTACTGAAGCTTTCTTT. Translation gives CASSLGGVGSTEAFF.

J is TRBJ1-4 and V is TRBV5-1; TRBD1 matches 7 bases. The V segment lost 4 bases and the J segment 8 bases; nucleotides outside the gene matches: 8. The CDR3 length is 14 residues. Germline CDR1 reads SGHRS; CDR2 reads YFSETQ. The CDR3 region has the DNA TGCGCCAGCAGCAGACAGGGTATCCAGGAAAAACTGTTTTTT. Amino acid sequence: CASSRQGIQEKLFF.

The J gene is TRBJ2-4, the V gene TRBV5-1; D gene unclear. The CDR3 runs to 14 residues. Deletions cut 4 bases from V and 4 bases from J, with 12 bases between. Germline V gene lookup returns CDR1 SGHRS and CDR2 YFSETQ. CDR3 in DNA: TGCGCCAGCAGCCTGGGGTATGAGAAAAACATTCAGTACTTC. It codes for CASSLGYEKNIQYF.

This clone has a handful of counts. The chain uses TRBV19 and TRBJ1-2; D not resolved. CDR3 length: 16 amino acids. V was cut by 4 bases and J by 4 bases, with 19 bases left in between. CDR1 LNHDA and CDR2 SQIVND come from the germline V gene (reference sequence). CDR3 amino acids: CASSSSQPTSGYGYTF. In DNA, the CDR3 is TGTGCCAGTAGTAGTAGTCAGCCCACTTCGGGCTATGGCTACACCTTC.

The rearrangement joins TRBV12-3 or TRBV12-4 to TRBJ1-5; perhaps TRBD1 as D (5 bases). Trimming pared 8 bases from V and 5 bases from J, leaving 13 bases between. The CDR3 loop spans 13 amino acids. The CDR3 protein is CASQGPGHQPQHF. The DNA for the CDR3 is TGTGCCAGCCAGGGCCCAGGGCATCAGCCCCAGCATTTT.

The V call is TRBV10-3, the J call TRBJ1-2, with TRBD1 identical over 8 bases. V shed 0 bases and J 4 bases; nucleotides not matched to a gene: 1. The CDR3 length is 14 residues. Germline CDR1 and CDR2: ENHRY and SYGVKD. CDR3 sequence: CAISESGQGYGYTF. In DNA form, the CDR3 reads TGTGCCATCAGTGAGTCTGGACAGGGCTATGGCTACACCTTC.

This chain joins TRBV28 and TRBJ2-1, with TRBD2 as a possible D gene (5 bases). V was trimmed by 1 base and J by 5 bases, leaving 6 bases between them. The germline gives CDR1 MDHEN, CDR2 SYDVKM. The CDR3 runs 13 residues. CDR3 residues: CASSLSGNNEQFF. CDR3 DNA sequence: TGTGCCAGCAGTTTATCCGGGAACAATGAGCAGTTCTTC.

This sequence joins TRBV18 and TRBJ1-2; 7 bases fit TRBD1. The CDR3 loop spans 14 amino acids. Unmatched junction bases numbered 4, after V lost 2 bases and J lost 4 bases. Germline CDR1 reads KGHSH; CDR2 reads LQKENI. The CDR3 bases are TGTGCCAGCTCACCAACAGGGGCGAGCTATGGCTACACCTTC. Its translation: CASSPTGASYGYTF.

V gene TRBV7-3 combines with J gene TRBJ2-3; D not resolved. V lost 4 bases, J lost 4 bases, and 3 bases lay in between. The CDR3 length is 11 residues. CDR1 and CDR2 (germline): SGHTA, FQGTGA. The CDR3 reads CASSSADTQYF. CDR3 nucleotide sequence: TGTGCCAGCAGCTCGGCAGATACGCAGTATTTT.

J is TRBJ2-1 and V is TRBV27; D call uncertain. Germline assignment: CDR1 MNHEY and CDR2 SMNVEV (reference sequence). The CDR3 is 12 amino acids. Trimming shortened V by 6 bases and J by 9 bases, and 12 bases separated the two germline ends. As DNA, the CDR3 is TGTGCCAGCAGCACAAATCTTCGTGAGCAGTTCTTC. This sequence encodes CASSTNLREQFF.